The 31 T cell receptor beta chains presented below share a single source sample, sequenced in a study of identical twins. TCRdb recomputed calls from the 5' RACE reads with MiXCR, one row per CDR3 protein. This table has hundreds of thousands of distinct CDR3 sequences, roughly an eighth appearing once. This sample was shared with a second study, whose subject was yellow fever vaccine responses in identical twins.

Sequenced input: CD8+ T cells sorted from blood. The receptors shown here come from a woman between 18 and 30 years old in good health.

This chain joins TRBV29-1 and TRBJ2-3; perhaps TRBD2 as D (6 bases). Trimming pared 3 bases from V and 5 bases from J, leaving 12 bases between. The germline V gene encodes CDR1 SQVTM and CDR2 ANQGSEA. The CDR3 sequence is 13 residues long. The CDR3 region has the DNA TGCAGCGTTGAGCGGGACCCGGGAGATACGCAGTATTTT. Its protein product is CSVERDPGDTQYF.

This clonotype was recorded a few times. The CDR3, as DNA: TGTGCCAGCAGACTAACAGGACACTACGAGCAGTACGTC. It is translated as CASRLTGHYEQYV. This chain uses TRBV5-8 with TRBJ2-7; weak D call: TRBD1 (5 bases). V shed 5 bases and J shed 3 bases, with 12 bases lying between them. The CDR3 runs to 13 residues. In germline, CDR1 is SGHTS, CDR2 YDEGEE.

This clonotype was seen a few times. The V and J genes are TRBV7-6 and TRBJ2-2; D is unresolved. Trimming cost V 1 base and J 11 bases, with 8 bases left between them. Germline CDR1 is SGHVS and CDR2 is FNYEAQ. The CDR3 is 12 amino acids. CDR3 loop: CASSLDPRELFF. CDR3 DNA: TGTGCCAGCAGCTTAGATCCTCGAGAGCTGTTTTTT. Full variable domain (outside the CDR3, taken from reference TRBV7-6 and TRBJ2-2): GAGVSQSPRYKVTKRGQDVALRCDPISGHVSLYWYRQALGQGPEFLTYFNYEAQQDKSGLPNDRFSAERPEGSISTLTIQRTEQRDSAMYRCASSLDPRELFFGEGSRLTVL.

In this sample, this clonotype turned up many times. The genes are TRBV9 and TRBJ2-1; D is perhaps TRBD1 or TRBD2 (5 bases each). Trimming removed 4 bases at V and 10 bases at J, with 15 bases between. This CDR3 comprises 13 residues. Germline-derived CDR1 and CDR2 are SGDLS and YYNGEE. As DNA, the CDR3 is TGTGCCAGCAGCTTAGGGGCGGGCAGCGAGCAGTTCTTC. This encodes CASSLGAGSEQFF.

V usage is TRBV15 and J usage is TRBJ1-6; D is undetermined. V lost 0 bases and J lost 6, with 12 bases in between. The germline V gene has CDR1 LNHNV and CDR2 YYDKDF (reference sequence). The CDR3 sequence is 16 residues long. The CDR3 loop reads CATSRDGRSLNSPLHF. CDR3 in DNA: TGTGCCACCAGCAGAGATGGACGGTCCCTTAATTCACCCCTCCACTTT.

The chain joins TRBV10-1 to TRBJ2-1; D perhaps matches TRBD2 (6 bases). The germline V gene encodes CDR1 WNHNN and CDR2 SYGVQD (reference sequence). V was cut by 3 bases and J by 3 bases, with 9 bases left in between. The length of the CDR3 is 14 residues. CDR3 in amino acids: CASSDGGIYNEQFF. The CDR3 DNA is TGCGCCAGCAGTGATGGCGGGATCTACAATGAGCAGTTCTTC.

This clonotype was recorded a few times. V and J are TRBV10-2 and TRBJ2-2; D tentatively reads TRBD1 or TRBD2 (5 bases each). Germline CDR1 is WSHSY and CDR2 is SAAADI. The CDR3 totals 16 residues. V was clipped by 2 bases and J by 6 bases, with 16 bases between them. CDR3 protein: CASSEGGRGRSGELFF. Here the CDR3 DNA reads TGCGCCAGCAGTGAGGGGGGACGGGGTCGGTCCGGGGAGCTGTTTTTT.

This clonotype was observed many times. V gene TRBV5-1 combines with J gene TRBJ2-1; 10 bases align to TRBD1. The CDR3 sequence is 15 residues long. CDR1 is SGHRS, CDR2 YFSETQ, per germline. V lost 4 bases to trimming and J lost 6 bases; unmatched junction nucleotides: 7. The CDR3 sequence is CASSSWDRGVNEQFF. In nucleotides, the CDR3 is TGCGCCAGCAGCAGTTGGGACAGGGGAGTCAATGAGCAGTTCTTC.

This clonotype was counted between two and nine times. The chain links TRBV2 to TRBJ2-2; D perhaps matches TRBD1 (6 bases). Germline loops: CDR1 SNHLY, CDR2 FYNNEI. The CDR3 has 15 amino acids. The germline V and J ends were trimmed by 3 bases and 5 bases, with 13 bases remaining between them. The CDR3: CASSDTGTQTGELFF. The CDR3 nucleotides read TGTGCCAGCAGTGATACCGGGACACAGACCGGGGAGCTGTTTTTT.

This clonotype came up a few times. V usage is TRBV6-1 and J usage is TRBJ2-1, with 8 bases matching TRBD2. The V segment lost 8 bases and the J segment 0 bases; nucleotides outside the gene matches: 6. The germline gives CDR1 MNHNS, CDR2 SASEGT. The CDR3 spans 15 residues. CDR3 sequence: CASAAGESSYNEQFF. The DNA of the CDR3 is TGTGCCAGCGCAGCGGGAGAGAGCTCCTACAATGAGCAGTTCTTC.

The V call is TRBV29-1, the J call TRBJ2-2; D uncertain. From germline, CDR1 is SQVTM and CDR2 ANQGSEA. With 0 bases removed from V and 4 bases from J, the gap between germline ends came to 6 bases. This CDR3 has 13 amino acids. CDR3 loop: CSVEEDVTGELFF. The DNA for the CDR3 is TGCAGCGTTGAAGAGGACGTCACCGGGGAGCTGTTTTTT.

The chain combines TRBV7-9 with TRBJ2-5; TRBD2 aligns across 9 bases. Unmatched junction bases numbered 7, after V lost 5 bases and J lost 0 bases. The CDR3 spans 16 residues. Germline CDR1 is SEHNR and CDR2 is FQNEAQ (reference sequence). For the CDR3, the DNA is TGTGCCAGCAGCCCACGACTAGCGGACGACCAAGAGACCCAGTACTTC. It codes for CASSPRLADDQETQYF.

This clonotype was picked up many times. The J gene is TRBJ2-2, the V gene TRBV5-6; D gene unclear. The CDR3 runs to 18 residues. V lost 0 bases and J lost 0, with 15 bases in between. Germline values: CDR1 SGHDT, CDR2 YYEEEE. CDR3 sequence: CASSLANYVQTNTGELFF. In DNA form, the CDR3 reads TGTGCCAGCAGCTTGGCCAACTACGTCCAAACGAACACCGGGGAGCTGTTTTTT.

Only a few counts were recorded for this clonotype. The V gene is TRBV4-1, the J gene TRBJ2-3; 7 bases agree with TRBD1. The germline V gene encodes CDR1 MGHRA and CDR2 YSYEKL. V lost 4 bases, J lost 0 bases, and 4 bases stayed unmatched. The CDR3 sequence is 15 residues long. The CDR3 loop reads CASSPQGVSTDTQYF. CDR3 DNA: TGCGCCAGCAGCCCCCAGGGGGTGAGCACAGATACGCAGTATTTT.

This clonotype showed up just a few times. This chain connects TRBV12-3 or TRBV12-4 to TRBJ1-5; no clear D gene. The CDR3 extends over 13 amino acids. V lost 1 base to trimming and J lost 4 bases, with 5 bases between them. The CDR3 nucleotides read TGTGCCAGCAGTTTAGGTGAAAATCAGCCCCAGCATTTT. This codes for CASSLGENQPQHF.

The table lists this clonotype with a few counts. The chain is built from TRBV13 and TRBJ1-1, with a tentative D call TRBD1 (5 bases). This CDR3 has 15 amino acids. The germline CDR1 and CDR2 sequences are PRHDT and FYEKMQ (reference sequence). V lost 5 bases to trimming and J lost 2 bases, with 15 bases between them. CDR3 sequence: CASSRSMQGNTEAFF. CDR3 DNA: TGTGCCAGCAGCCGCTCAATGCAGGGTAACACTGAAGCTTTCTTT.

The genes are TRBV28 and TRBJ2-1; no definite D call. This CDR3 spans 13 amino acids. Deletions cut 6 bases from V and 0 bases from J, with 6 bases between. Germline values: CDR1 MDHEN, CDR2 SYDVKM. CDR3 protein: CASRLSSYNEQFF. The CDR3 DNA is TGTGCCAGCAGGCTCAGCTCCTACAATGAGCAGTTCTTC.

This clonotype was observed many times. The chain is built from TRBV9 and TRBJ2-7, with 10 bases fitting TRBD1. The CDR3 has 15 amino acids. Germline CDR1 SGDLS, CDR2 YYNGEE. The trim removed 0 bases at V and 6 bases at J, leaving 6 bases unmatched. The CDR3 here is CASSVDGTGESEQYF. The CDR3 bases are TGTGCCAGCAGCGTAGATGGGACAGGGGAATCCGAGCAGTACTTC.

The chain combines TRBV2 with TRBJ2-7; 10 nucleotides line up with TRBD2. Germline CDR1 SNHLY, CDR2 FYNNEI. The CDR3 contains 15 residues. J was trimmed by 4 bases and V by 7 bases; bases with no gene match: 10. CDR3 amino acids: CASNQKREGRYEQYF. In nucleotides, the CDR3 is TGTGCCAGCAATCAAAAGCGGGAGGGCCGATACGAGCAGTACTTC.

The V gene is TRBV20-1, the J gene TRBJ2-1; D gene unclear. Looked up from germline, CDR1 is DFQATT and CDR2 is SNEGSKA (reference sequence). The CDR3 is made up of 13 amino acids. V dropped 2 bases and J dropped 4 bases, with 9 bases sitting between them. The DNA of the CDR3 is TGCAGTGCTAGACCCCAGGAGTACAATGAGCAGTTCTTC. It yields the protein CSARPQEYNEQFF.

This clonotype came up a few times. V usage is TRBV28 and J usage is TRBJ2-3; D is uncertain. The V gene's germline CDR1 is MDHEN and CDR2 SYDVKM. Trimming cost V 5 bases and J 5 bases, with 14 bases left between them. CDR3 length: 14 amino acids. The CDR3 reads CASSQAMGIDTQYF. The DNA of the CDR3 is TGTGCCAGCAGTCAAGCCATGGGGATAGATACGCAGTATTTT.

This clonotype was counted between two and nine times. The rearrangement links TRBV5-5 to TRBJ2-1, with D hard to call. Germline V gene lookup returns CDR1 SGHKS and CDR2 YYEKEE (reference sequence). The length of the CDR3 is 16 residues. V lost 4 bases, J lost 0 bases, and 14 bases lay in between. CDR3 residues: CASSLTGGDSYNEQFF. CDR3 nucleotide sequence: TGTGCCAGCAGCCTGACCGGCGGAGACTCCTACAATGAGCAGTTCTTC.

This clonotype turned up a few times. The CDR3 here is CASRTRESSYNEQFF. The DNA for the CDR3 is TGTGCCAGCAGGACCAGGGAAAGCTCCTACAATGAGCAGTTCTTC. The gene calls are TRBV2 and TRBJ2-1, with a possible D match to TRBD1 (5 bases). V shed 6 bases and J shed 0 bases, with 12 bases lying between them. CDR1 SNHLY and CDR2 FYNNEI come from the germline V gene. The CDR3 runs to 15 residues.

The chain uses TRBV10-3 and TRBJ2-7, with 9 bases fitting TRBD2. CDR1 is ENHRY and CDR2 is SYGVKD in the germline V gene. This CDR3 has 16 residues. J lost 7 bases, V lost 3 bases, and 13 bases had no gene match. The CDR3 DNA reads TGTGCCATCAGTGATTCCCTTGCGGGAGGGCGGGAGGAGCAGTACTTC. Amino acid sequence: CAISDSLAGGREEQYF.

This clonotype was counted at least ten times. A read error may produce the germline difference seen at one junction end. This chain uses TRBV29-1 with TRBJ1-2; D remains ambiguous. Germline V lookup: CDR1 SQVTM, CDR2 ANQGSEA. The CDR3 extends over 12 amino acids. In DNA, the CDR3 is TGCAGCGTTGAAGATCTATCTCCCGGGCGGTTCTTC. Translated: CSVEDLSPGRFF.

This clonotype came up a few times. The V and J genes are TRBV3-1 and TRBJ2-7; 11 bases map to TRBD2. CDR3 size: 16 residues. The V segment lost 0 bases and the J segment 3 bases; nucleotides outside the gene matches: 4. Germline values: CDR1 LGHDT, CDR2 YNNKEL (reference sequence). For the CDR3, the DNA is TGTGCCAGCAGCCAAGATTATGGACTAGCGGGCTACGAGCAGTACTTC. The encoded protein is CASSQDYGLAGYEQYF.

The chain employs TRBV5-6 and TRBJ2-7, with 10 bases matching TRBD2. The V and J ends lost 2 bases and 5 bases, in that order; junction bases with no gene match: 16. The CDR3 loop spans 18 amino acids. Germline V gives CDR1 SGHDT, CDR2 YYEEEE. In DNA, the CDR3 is TGTGCCAGCAGCTTCTTACTGGCTAGCCTAGCGGGAGTCCACGAGCAGTACTTC. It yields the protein CASSFLLASLAGVHEQYF. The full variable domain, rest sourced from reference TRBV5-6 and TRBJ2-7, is DAGVTQSPTHLIKTRGQQVTLRCSPKSGHDTVSWYQQALGQGPQFIFQYYEEEERQRGNFPDRFSGHQFPNYSSELNVNALLLGDSALYLCASSFLLASLAGVHEQYFGPGTRLTVT.

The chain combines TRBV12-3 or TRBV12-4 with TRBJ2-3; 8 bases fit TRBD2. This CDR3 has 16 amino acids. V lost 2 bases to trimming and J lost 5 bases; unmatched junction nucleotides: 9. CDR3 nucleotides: TGTGCCAGCAGTTTAATTGCGGGAGGCCGGGGAGATACGCAGTATTTT. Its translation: CASSLIAGGRGDTQYF.

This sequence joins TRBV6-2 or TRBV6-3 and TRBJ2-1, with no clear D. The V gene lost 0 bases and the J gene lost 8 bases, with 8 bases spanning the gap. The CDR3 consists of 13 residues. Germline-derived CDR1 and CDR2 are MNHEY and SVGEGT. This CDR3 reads CASSYSSFYEQFF. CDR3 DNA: TGTGCCAGCAGTTACTCGTCTTTCTATGAGCAGTTCTTC.

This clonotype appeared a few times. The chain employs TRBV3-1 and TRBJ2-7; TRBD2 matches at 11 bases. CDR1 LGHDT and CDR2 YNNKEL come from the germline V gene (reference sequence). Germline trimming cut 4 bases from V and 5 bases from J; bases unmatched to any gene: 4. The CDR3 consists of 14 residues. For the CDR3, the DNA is TGTGCCAGCAGCCCCACTAGCGGGAGCCACGAGCAGTACTTC. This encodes CASSPTSGSHEQYF.

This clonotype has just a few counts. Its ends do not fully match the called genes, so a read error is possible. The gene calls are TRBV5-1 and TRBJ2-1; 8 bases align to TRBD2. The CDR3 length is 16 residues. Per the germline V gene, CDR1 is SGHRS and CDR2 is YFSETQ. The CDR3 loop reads CASSLAGGALYNEQFF. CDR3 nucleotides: TGCGCCAGCAGTTTGGCCGGGGGGGCGTTGTACAATGAGCAGTTCTTC.